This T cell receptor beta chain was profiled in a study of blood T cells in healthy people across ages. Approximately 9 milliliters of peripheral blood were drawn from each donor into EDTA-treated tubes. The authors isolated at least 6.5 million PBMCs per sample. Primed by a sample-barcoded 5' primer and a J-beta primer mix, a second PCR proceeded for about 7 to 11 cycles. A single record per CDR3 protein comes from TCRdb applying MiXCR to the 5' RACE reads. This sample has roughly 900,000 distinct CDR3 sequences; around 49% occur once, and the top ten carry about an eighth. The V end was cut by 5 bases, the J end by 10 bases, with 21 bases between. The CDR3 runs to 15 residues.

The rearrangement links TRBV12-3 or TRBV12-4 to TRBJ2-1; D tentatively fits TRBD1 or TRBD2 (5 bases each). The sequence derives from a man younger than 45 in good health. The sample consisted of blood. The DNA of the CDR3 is TGTGCCAGCAGTGAGAGGGGCAGAGACACCTACGAGCAGTTCTTC. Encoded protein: CASSERGRDTYEQFF.